The T cell receptor beta chain under discussion was sequenced for a study of cytomegalovirus exposure and HLA in healthy donors. This CDR3 region has 13 residues. Germline CDR1 is SGHDN and CDR2 is FVKESK. Between the trimmed V and J ends, which lost 2 bases and 5 bases, there was a span of 4 bases. Use of 60 Vbeta and 13 Jbeta primers characterized the PCR. The protocol was immunoSEQ multiplex PCR, while the TCRdb copy is restricted to in-frame clones and leaves out a portion. The sample has 110,000 to 150,000 clones, 80% to 90% seen once; the top ten hold 3.5% to 5.5%. This rearrangement joins TRBV14 to TRBJ1-6; D unclear. The TCR comes from a woman in her 40s in good health and CMV-seropositive. Source material: PBMCs. CDR3 coding DNA: TGTGCCAGCAGCCAACCCAATAATTCACCCCTCCACTTT. Encoded protein: CASSQPNNSPLHF. Variable domain in full (rest from reference TRBV14 and TRBJ1-6): EAGVTQFPSHSVIEKGQTVTLRCDPISGHDNLYWYRRVMGKEIKFLLHFVKESKQDESGMPNNRFLAERTGGTYSTLKVQPAELEDSGVYFCASSQPNNSPLHFGNGTRLTVT.